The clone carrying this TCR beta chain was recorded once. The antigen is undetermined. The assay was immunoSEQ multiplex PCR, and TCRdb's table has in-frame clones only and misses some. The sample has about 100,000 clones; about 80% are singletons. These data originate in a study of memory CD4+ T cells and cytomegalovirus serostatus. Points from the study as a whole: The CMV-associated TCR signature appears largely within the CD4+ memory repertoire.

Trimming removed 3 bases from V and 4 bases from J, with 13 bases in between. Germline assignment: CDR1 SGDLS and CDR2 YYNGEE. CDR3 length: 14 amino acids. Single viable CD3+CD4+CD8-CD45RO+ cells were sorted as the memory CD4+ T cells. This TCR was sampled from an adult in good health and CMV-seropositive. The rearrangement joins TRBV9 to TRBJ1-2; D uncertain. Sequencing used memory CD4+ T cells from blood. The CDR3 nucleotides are TGTGCCAGCAGCGCCCAGACTGCCACCTATGGCTACACCTTC. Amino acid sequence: CASSAQTATYGYTF.